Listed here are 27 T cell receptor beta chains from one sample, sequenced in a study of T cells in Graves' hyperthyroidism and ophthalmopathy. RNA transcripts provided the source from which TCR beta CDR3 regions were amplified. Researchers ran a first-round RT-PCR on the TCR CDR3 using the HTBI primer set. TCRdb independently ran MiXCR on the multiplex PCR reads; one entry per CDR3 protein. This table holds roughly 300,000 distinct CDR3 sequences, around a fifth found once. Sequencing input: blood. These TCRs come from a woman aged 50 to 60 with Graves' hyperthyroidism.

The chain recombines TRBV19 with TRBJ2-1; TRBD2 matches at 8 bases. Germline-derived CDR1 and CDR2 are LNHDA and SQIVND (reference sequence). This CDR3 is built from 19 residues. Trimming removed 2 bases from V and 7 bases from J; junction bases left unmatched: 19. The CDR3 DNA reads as TGTGCCAGTAGTATAAGGGGGGCTGGGGGGGCTAGCGGGCAGAATGAGCAGTTCTTC. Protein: CASSIRGAGGASGQNEQFF. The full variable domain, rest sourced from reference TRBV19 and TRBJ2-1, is DGGITQSPKYLFRKEGQNVTLSCEQNLNHDAMYWYRQDPGQGLRLIYYSQIVNDFQKGDIAEGYSVSREKKESFPLTVTSAQKNPTAFYLCASSIRGAGGASGQNEQFFGPGTRLTVL.

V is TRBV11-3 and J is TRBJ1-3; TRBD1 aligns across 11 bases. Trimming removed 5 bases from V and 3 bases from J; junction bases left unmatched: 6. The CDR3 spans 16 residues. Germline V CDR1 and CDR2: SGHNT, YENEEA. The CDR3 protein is CASSKPGQGVGNTIYF. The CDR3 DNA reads TGTGCCAGCAGCAAACCGGGACAGGGGGTTGGAAACACCATATATTTT.

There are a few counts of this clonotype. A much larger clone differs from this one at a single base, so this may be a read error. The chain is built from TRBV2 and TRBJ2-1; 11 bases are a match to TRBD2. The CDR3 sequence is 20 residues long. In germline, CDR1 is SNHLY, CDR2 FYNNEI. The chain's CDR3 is CAGSEGPISGGGDSYNEQFF. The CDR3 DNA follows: TGTGCCGGCAGTGAAGGGCCCATTAGCGGGGGGGGCGACTCCTACAATGAGCAGTTCTTC.

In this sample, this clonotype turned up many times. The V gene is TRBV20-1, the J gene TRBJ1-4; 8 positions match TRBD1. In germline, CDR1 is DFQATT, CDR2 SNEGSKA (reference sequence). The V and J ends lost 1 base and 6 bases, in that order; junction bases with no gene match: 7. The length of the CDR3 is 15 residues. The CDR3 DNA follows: TGCAGTGCTAGAGCAACTACAGGGGGGGATGAAAAACTGTTTTTT. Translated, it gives CSARATTGGDEKLFF.

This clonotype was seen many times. Written as DNA, the CDR3 is TGTGCCAGCAGCCTTTACAGGGACCACGAGCAGTACTTC. It specifies CASSLYRDHEQYF. The V gene is TRBV11-3, the J gene TRBJ2-7, with D perhaps TRBD1 (6 bases). The germline V gene has CDR1 SGHNT and CDR2 YENEEA. CDR3 length: 13 residues. V was cut by 5 bases and J by 5 bases, with 13 bases left in between.

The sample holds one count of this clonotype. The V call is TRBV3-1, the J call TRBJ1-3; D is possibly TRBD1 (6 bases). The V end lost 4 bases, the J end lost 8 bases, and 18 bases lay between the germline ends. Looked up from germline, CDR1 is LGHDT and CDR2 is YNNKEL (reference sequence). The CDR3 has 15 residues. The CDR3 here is CASSPRRGGTDTIYF. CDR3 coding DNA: TGTGCCAGCAGCCCCCGGAGGGGGGGTACGGACACCATATATTTT. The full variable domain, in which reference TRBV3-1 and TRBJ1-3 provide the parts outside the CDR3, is DTAVSQTPKYLVTQMGNDKSIKCEQNLGHDTMYWYKQDSKKFLKIMFSYNNKELIINETVPNRFSPKSPDKAHLNLHINSLELGDSAVYFCASSPRRGGTDTIYFGEGSWLTVV.

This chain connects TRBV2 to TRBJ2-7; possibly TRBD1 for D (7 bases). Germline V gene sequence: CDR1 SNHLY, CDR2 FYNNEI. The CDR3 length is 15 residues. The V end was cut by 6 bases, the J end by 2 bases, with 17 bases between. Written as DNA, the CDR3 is TGTGCCAGCAGGAATAACAGGGGACTCGCCTACGAGCAGTACTTC. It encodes CASRNNRGLAYEQYF. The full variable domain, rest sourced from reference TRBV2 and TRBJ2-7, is EPEVTQTPSHQVTQMGQEVILRCVPISNHLYFYWYRQILGQKVEFLVSFYNNEISEKSEIFDDQFSVERPDGSNFTLKIRSTKLEDSAMYFCASRNNRGLAYEQYFGPGTRLTVT.

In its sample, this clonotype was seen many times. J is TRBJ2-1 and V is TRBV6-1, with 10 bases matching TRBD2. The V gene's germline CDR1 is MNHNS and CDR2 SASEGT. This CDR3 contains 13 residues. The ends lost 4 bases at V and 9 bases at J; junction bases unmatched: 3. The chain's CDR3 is CASSGGTSVEQFF. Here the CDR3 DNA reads TGTGCCAGCAGTGGTGGGACTAGCGTTGAGCAGTTCTTC.

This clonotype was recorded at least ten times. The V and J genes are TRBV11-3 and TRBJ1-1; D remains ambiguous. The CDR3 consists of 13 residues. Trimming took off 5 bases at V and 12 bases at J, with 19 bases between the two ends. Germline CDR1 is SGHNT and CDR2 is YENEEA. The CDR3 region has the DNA TGTGCCAGCAGCATTCGCGCCCAGGCGAGTTCTTTCTTT. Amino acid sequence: CASSIRAQASSFF. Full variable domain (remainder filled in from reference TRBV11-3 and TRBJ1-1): EAGVVQSPRYKIIEKKQPVAFWCNPISGHNTLYWYLQNLGQGPELLIRYENEEAVDDSQLPKDRFSAERLKGVDSTLKIQPAELGDSAVYLCASSIRAQASSFFGQGTRLTVV.

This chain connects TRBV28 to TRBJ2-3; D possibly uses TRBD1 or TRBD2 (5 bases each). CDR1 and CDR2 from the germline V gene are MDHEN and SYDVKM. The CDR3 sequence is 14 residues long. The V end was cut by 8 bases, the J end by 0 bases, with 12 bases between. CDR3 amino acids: CASSRGESTDTQYF. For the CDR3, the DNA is TGTGCCAGCTCGCGAGGGGAGAGCACAGATACGCAGTATTTT.

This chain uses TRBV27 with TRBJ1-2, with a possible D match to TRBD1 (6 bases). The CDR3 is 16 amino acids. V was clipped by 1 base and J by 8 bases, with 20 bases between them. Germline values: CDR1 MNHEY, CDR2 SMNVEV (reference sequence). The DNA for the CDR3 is TGTGCCAGCAGTTTATTCAGGGGTTCCCCCTTAGGGGGCTACACCTTC. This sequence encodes CASSLFRGSPLGGYTF.

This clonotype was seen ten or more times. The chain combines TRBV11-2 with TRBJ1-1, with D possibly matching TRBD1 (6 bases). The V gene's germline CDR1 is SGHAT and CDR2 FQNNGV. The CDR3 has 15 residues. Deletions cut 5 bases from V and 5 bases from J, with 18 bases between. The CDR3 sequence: CASSPIQGRETEAFF. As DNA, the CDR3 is TGTGCCAGCAGCCCCATACAGGGACGGGAGACTGAAGCTTTCTTT.

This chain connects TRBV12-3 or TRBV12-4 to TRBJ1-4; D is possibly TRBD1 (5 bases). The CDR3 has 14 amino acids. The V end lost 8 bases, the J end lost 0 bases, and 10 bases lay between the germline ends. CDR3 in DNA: TGTGCCAGCGGGGAGGACACAACTAATGAAAAACTGTTTTTT. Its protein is CASGEDTTNEKLFF.

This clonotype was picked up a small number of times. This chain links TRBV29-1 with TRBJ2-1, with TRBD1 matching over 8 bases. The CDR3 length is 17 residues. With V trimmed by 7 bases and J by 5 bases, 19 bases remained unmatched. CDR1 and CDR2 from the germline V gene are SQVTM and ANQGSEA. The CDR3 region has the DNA TGCAGCGCCAAGTCGACAGGGGACAGGCTAGCCGACAATGAGCAGTTCTTC. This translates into CSAKSTGDRLADNEQFF.

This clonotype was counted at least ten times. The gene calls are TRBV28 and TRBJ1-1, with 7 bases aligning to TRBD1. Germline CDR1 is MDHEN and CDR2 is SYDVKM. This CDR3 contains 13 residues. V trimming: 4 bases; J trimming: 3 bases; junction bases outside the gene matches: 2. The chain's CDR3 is CASSYRGYTEAFF. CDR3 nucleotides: TGTGCCAGCAGTTACAGGGGTTACACTGAAGCTTTCTTT.

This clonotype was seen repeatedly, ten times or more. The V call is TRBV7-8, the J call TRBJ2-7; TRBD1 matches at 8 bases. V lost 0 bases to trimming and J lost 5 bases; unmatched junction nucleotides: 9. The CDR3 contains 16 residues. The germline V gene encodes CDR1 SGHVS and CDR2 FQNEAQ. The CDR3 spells CASSLAGSGGIHEQYF. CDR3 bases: TGTGCCAGCAGCTTAGCGGGGTCAGGGGGCATCCACGAGCAGTACTTC.

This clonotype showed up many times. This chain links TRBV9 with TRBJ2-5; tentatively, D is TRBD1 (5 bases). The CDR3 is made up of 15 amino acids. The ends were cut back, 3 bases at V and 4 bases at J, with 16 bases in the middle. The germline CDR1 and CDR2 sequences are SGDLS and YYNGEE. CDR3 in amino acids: CASSASPQGSETQYF. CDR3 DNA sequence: TGTGCCAGCAGCGCGTCCCCCCAGGGATCAGAGACCCAGTACTTC.

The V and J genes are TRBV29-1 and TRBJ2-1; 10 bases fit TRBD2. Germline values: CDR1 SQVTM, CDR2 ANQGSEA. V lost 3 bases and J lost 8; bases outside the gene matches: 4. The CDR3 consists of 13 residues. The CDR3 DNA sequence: TGCAGCGTTGAGATCCTAGCGGGAGATGAGCAGTTCTTC. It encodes CSVEILAGDEQFF.

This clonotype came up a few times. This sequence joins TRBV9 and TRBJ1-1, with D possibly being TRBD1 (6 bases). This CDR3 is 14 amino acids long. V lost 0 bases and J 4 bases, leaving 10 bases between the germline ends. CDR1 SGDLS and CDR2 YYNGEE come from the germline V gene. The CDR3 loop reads CASSVGGGITEAFF. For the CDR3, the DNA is TGTGCCAGCAGCGTAGGAGGGGGGATCACTGAAGCTTTCTTT.

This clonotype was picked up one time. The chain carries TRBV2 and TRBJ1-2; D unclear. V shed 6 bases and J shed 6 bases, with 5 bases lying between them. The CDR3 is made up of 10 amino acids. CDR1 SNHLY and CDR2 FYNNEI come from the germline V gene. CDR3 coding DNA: TGTGCCAGCAGCGGGGATGGCTACACCTTC. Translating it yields CASSGDGYTF.

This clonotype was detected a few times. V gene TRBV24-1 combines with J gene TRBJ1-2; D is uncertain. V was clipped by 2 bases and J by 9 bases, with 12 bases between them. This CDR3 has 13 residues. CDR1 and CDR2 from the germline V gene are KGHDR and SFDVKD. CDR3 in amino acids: CATSDSNLMRYTF. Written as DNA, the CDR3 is TGTGCCACCAGTGATTCCAATCTGATGCGCTACACCTTC.

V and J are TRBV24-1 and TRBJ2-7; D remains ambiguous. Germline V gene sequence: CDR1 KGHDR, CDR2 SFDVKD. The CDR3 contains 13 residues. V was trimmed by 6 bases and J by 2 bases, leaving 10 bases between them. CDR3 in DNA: TGTGCCACCAGTTCGGGTGACACCTACGAGCAGTACTTC. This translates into CATSSGDTYEQYF.

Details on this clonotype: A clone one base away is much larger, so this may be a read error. CDR3 sequence reads: CASSTSRRRYEQYF. DNA for the CDR3: TGTGCCAGCAGCACTAGCAGACGCCGCTACGAGCAGTACTTC. This sequence joins TRBV12-3 or TRBV12-4 and TRBJ2-7, with D possibly matching TRBD2 (6 bases). The CDR3 totals 14 residues. Deletions cut 6 bases from V and 3 bases from J, with 15 bases between.

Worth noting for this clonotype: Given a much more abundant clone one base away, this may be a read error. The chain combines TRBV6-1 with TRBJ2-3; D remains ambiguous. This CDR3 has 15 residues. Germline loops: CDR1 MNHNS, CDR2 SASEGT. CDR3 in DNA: TGTGCCAGCAGTCAGCCACGGTATCGCACAGATACGCAGTGTTTT. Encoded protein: CASSQPRYRTDTQCF.

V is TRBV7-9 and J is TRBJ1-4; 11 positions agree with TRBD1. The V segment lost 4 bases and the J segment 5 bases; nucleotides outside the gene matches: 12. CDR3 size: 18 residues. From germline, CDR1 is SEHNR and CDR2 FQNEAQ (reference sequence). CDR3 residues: CASSSPGTGGLSNEKLFF. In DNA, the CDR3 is TGTGCCAGCAGCTCCCCCGGGACAGGGGGTCTCTCAAATGAAAAACTGTTTTTT.

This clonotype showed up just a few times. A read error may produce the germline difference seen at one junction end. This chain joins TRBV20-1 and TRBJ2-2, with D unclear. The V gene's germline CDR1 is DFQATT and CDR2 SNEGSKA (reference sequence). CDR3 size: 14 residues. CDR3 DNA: TGCAGTGCGACTGGCGTTGGGAACGCCGGGGAGCTGTTTTTT. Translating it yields CSATGVGNAGELFF.

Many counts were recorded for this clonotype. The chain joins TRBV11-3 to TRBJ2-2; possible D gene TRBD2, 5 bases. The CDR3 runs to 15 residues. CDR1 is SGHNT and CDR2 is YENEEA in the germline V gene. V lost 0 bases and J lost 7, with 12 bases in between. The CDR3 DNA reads TGTGCCAGCAGCTTAGATCTGTCGGGAATCGGGGAGCTGTTTTTT. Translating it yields CASSLDLSGIGELFF.